The present T cell receptor beta chain was sequenced within a study of T-cell memory formation after mild COVID-19. Worth noting for this clonotype: The antigen remains undetermined.

The CDR3 contains 14 residues. The germline V gene encodes CDR1 SGHNT and CDR2 YYREEE (reference sequence). After removal of 2 bases from V and 3 bases from J, the junction contained 2 bases not matched to a gene. Overall study findings and caveats: Confirmation of SARS-CoV-2 specificity was lacking for second-wave clones peaking day 37.

Via MiXCR, TCRdb re-called the 5' RACE reads, giving one row per CDR3 protein. This table has about 210,000 distinct CDR3 sequences, about 27% appearing once. This receptor was obtained from an adult woman who had mild COVID-19 (a few samples of this study predate the infection). Cell type and time point are not known. This chain joins TRBV5-4 and TRBJ2-7; TRBD2 matches 10 bases. The sample comprised PBMCs or a T cell subset sorted from them (not recorded which). The CDR3 reads CASSFRTSGYEQYF. For the CDR3, the DNA is TGTGCCAGCAGCTTTCGGACTAGCGGCTACGAGCAGTACTTC.